This T cell receptor (beta chain) was profiled in a study of human T cells and chemical hapten exposure (dated by TCRdb to about 2021). For the study in its entirety: For sensitization, 2% DPC in acetone was applied to a roughly 2 cm by roughly 2 cm area of upper inner arm skin. The mostly female patient cohort included alopecia areata with under or over 50% scalp involvement, alopecia totalis and alopecia universalis. Libraries were pooled for sequencing, and variation in per-sample TCR yields was attributed mainly to small differences in library volumes within the pool. Blood samples were taken from patients before sensitization (week 0) and at 2, 6 and about 24 weeks after DPC sensitization. In alopecia patients, the study followed how the peripheral blood TCR repertoire changed in vivo over primary and secondary sensitization to diphenylcyclopropenone (DPC), a hapten. Throughout the study period of roughly 24 weeks, patients also received therapeutic DPC doses to the scalp every week. Roughly 30 alopecia patients provided blood for TCR sequencing at one to four time points (pre-sensitization, 2, 6 and 24 weeks). Patch testing on the upper back used Finn chambers containing 0.01% DPC, with scoring done after 6 days according to International Contact Dermatitis Research Group standards. Overall study outcomes, separate from this receptor: Compared with pre-sensitization or healthy control sets, expanded TCRs formed significantly more large CDR3 similarity clusters, which is consistent with antigen-driven responses. No change with DPC sensitization was found in the number of TCRs above 1 in 1000 frequency, and no evidence of global repertoire structure alterations was found. Repeated subsampling changed both the strength of the expansion versus patch-test correlation and the threshold at which the correlation became significant. A positive correlation was found between the number of PT1 expanded TCRs and patch test score, with significance reached at thresholds 8, 16 and 32 but not 4. Because every patient had alopecia, a presumed autoimmune disease, the patients' immune response might differ from that of healthy individuals.

Libraries were built with RACE. TCRdb records NextSeq 500 as the sequencer. Library preparation attached unique molecular identifiers to individual cDNA molecules for quantitative, reproducible TCR counting. For every blood RNA sample, sequencing covered both the TCR alpha and TCR beta chains. As for the original processing: The median number of TCRs per sample was 90,000 to 100,000, ranging from 23,224 to 690,600. V, J and CDR3 annotation of the TCR reads was performed with the Decombinator software suite. For the PS versus PT1 abundance plots, all samples were subsampled to the same number of TCRs (28,000). Expanded TCRs were defined as absent before sensitization and observed at least eight times at the 2-week time point. The public reads were reanalyzed by TCRdb: fastp trimming at Q25, MiXCR alignment, in-frame beta chains only. For every CDR3 protein sequence, its rows merge into one entry that carries the most common genes and DNA. V and J calls and clone size were set by TCRdb, not the authors. For this sample there are 70,000 to 100,000 distinct CDR3 sequences; 6% to 9% appear just once. The leading ten clones occupy roughly 1.6% of the sample.

In light of the paper, this sample's time point label describes: patch test 1, 2 weeks after DPC sensitization. The treatment or condition tag for this specimen amounts to: therapeutic diphenylcyclopropenone sensitization with weekly scalp DPC. At each patch-test visit, blood was drawn before the patch test was applied. Patients were considered eligible if aged 18 to 70, diagnosed with alopecia and deemed suitable for DPC therapy, and patients were excluded if pregnant. Unfractionated whole blood was collected in Tempus Blood RNA tubes, and total RNA was extracted from that blood. Based on the germline V gene, the CDR1 and CDR2 sequences are MGHRA and YSYEKL. V sheds 1 base and J sheds 6 bases, leaving 12 bases between their ends. Spanning cysteine to phenylalanine, the CDR3 consists of 14 amino acids. The DNA shown is the 42-base CDR3, in frame from base 1. This clonotype was observed at least ten times. Its antigen is currently not known. There are no base qualities to consult, and no much larger clone falls within one base.

The clonotype was recovered from a woman under 40 with alopecia areata. Some clones in this sample may be carry-over from other donors' samples. This sequence uses TRBV4-1 and TRBJ1-2; no D gene is confidently identified. The specimen comprised whole blood, sampled in connection with sensitization to the hapten diphenylcyclopropenone (DPC). The CDR3: CASSQGLLSDGYTF. Here is the DNA: TGCGCCAGCAGCCAAGGTCTGTTATCGGATGGCTACACCTTC.